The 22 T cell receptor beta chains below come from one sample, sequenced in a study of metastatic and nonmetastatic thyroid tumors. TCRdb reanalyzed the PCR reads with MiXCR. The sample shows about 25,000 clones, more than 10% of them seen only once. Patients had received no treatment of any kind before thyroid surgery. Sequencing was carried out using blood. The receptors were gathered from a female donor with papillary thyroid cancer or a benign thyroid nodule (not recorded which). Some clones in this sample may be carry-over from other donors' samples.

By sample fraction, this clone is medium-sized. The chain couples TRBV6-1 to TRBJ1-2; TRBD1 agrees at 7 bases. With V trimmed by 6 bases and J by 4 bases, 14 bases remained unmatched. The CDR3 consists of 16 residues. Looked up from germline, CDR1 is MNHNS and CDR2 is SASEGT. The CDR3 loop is CASRANNRGQPYGYTF. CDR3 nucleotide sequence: TGTGCCAGCAGAGCAAATAATAGGGGACAGCCCTATGGCTACACCTTC.

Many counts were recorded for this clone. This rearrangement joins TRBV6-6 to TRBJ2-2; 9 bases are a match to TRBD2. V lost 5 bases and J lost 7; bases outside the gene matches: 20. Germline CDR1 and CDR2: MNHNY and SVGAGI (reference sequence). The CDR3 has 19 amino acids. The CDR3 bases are TGTGCCAGCAGTAAAACGACAGGACTTATAGCGGGAGCGGGCGGGGAGCTGTTTTTT. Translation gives CASSKTTGLIAGAGGELFF.

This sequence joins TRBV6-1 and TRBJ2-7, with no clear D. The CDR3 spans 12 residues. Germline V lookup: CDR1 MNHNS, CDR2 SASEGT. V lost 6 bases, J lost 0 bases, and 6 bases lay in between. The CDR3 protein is CASSPNSYEQYF. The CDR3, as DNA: TGTGCCAGCAGCCCCAACTCCTACGAGCAGTACTTC.

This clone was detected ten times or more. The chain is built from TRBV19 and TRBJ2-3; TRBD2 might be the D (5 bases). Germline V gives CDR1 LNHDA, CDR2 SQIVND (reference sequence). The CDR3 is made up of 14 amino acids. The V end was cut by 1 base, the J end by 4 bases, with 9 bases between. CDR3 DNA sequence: TGTGCCAGTAGTATAGTACTAGATTCAGATACGCAGTATTTT. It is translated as CASSIVLDSDTQYF.

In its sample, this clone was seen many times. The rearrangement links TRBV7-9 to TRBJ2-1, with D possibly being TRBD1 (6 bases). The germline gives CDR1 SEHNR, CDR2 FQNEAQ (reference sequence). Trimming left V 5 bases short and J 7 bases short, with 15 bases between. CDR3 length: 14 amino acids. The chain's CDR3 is CASSPTTGWNEQFF. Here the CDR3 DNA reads TGTGCCAGCAGCCCCACGACAGGATGGAATGAGCAGTTCTTC.

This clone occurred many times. The CDR3 reads CASSYSSTRGAYEQYF. In DNA form, the CDR3 reads TGTGCCAGCAGTTACTCGAGTACTAGGGGGGCCTACGAGCAGTACTTC. J is TRBJ2-7 and V is TRBV6-6; the D call may be TRBD1 or TRBD2 (6 bases each). V was trimmed by 0 bases and J by 2 bases, leaving 14 bases between them. CDR1 is MNHNY and CDR2 is SVGAGI in the germline V gene (reference sequence). There are 16 residues in the CDR3.

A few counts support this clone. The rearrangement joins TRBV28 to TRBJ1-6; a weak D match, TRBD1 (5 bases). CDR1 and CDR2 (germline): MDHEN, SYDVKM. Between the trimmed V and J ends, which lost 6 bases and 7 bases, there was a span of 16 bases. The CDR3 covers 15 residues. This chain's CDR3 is CASRMSGGWNSPLHF. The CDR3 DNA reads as TGTGCCAGCAGAATGAGTGGGGGGTGGAATTCACCCCTCCACTTT.

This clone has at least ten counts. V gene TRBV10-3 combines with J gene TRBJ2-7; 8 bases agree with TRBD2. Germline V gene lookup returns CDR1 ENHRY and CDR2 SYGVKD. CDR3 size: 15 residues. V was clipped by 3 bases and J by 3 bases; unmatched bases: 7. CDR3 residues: CAISDHGTSDYEQYF. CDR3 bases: TGTGCCATCAGTGACCATGGGACTAGTGACTACGAGCAGTACTTC.

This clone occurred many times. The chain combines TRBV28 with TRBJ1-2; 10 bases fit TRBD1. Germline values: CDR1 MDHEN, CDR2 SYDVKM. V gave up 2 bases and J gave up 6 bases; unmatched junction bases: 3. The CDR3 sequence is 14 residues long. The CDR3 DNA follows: TGTGCCAGCAGTTTACCCGACAGGGGGCATGGCTACACCTTC. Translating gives CASSLPDRGHGYTF.

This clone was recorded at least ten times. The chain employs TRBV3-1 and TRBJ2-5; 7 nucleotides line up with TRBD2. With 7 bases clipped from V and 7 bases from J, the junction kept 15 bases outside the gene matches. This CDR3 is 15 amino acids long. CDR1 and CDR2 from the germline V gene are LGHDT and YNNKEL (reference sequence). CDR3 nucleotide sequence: TGTGCCAGCAATCCGACTAGCATCCCCCCGGGGACCCAGTACTTC. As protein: CASNPTSIPPGTQYF.

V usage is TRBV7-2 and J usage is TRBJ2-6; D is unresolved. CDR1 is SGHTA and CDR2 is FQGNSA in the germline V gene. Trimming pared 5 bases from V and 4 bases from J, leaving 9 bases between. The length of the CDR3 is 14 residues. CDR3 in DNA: TGTGCCAGCAGCCCCAGCCCCGGGGCCAACGTCCTGACTTTC. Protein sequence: CASSPSPGANVLTF.

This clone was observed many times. In DNA, the CDR3 is TGTGCCAGCAGCAAAGGAGAAACTAATGAAAAACTGTTTTTT. Amino acid sequence: CASSKGETNEKLFF. This chain links TRBV3-1 with TRBJ1-4; the D is unclear. The CDR3 spans 14 residues. From germline, CDR1 is LGHDT and CDR2 YNNKEL (reference sequence). The V gene lost 5 bases and the J gene lost 1 base, with 8 bases spanning the gap.

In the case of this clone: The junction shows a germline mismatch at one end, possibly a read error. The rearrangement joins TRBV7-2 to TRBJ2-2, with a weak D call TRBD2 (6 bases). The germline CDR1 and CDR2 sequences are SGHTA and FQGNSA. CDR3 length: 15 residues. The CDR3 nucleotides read TGTGTCAGCAGCTTGTGGACTATCCCCAACGGGGAGCTGTTTTTT. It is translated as CVSSLWTIPNGELFF.

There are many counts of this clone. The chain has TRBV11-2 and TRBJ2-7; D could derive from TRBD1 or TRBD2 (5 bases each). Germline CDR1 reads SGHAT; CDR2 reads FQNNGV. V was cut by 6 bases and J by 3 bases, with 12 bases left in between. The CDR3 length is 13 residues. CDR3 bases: TGTGCCAGCAGTCCCAGGGAGCTCTACGAGCAGTACTTC. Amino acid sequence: CASSPRELYEQYF.

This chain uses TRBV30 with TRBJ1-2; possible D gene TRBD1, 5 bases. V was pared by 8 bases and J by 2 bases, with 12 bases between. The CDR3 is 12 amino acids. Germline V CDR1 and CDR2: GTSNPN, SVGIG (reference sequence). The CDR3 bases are TGTGCCCGGGGGACGGAGAACTATGGCTACACCTTC. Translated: CARGTENYGYTF.

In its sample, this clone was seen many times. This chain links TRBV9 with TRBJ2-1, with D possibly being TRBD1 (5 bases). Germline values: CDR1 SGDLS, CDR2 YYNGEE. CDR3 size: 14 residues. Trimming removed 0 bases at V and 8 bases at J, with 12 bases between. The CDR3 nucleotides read TGTGCCAGCAGCGTAGCGGCAGGGATTCATGAGCAGTTCTTC. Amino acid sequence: CASSVAAGIHEQFF.

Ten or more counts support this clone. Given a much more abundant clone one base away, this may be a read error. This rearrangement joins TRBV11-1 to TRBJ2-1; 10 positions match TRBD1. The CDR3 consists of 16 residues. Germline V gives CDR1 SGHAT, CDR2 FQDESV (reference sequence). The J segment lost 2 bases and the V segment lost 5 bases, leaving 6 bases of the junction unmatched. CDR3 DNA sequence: TGTGCCAGCAGCCTTCGACAGGGGGCGACCTACAATGAGCAGTTCTTC. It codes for CASSLRQGATYNEQFF.

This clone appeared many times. CDR3 sequence reads: CASSLWGGGNEKLFF. DNA for the CDR3: TGCGCCAGCAGCTTGTGGGGGGGCGGGAATGAAAAACTGTTTTTT. The chain employs TRBV5-1 and TRBJ1-4, with TRBD1 as a possible D gene (6 bases). V shed 1 base and J shed 5 bases, with 12 bases lying between them. Per the germline V gene, CDR1 is SGHRS and CDR2 is YFSETQ. The CDR3 is 15 amino acids.

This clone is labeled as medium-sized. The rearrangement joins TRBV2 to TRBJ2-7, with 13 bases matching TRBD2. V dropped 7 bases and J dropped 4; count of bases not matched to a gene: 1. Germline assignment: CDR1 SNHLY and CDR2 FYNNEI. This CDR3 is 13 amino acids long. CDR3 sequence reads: CASILAGGYEQYF. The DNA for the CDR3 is TGTGCCAGCATACTAGCGGGAGGGTACGAGCAGTACTTC. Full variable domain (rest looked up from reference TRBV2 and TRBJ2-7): EPEVTQTPSHQVTQMGQEVILRCVPISNHLYFYWYRQILGQKVEFLVSFYNNEISEKSEIFDDQFSVERPDGSNFTLKIRSTKLEDSAMYFCASILAGGYEQYFGPGTRLTVT.

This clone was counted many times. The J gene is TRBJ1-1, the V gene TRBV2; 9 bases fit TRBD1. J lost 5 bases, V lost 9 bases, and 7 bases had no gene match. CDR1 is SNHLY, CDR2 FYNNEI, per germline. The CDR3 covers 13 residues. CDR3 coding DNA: TGTGCCAGTTCCGGGACAGGGTGGACTGAAGCTTTCTTT. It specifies CASSGTGWTEAFF.

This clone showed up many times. The CDR3 loop is CASRGTARNTEAFF. Here the CDR3 DNA reads TGTGCCAGCAGAGGTACAGCTCGGAACACTGAAGCTTTCTTT. The chain recombines TRBV6-4 with TRBJ1-1, with D uncertain. V lost 6 bases, J lost 1 base, and 12 bases lay in between. The CDR3 runs to 14 residues. The germline V gene has CDR1 MRHNA and CDR2 SNTAGT.

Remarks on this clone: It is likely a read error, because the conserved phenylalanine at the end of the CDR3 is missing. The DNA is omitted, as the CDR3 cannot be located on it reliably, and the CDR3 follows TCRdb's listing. This CDR3 reads CASSRWRLAGG. The rearrangement joins TRBV19 to TRBJ2-7; the DNA was not compared with TRBD2, the D call given in the table. The CDR3 comprises 11 residues, both ends counted. Per the germline V gene, CDR1 is LNHDA and CDR2 is SQIVND (reference sequence).